This T cell receptor beta chain was captured in a study of response to subunit inactivated influenza vaccine. The study, taken as a whole, reports: It was the authors' suggestion that each seasonal influenza vaccination recruits few new T cells.

Details on this clonotype: The antigen is undetermined.

TCRdb re-called the RT-PCR reads through MiXCR, storing one row per CDR3 protein. The table has about 480,000 distinct CDR3 sequences, 11% seen once. CDR3 length: 16 residues. Deletions cut 6 bases from V and 2 bases from J, with 16 bases between. CDR1 is MDHEN and CDR2 is SYDVKM in the germline V gene. The origin of this receptor is a man aged 50 or older who received an inactivated influenza vaccine. This chain joins TRBV28 and TRBJ1-4; TRBD1 might be the D (6 bases). Sample: PBMCs from blood, taken roughly 47 days after vaccination. Here the CDR3 DNA reads TGTGCCAGCAGAACTGATGGCAGGGGCACTAATGAAAAACTGTTTTTT. It is translated as CASRTDGRGTNEKLFF.